This T cell receptor beta chain was found in a study of human T cells and chemical hapten exposure. This CDR3 has 18 residues. V gave up 3 bases and J gave up 5 bases; unmatched junction bases: 10. General study results and limits: Sensitizing to DPC left TCRs with a frequency above 1 in 1000 unaltered.

As originally analysed: Across samples, TCR counts had a median of roughly 100,000 and ranged from roughly 23,224 to 700,000. MiXCR, applied by TCRdb to the RACE reads, yields one record per CDR3 protein. TCRdb, rather than the study authors, made the V and J calls. Of some 81,000 distinct CDR3 sequences in the sample, 11% are singletons; the top ten hold around 1.6%. This sample's time point: patch test 2, 6 weeks after DPC sensitization. Treatment described: therapeutic diphenylcyclopropenone sensitization with weekly scalp DPC. This clonotype was observed many times. Its cognate antigen is unknown.

The chain combines TRBV12-3 or TRBV12-4 with TRBJ2-2, with 12 bases fitting TRBD2. The sample here was whole blood, taken in connection with sensitization to the hapten diphenylcyclopropenone (DPC). The clonotype was recovered from a man between 18 and 35 years old with alopecia areata. Some clones in this sample may be carry-over from other donors' samples. CDR3 DNA sequence: TGTGCCAGCAGTTTCTCCCCCCGACTAGCGGGGGTTACCGGGGAGCTGTTTTTT. It codes for CASSFSPRLAGVTGELFF.